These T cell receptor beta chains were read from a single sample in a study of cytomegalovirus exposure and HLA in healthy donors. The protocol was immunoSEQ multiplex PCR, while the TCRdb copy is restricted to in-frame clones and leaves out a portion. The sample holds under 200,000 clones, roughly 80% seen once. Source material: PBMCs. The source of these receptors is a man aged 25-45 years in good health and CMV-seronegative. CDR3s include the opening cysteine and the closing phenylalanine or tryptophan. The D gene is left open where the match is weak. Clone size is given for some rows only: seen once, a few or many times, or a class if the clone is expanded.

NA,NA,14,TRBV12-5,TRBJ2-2,TGTGCTAGTGGTTTTGGCCGAAACACCGGGGAGCTGTTTTTT,CASGFGRNTGELFF
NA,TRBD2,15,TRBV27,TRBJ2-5,TGTGCCAGCAGCGGGACTAGCGGCACGGGGGAGACCCAGTACTTC,CASSGTSGTGETQYF
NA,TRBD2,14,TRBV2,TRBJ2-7,TGTGCCAGCAGTGAAGCGGGGGGGGCCTACGAGCAGTACTTC,CASSEAGGAYEQYF
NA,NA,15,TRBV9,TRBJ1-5,TGTGCCAGCAGCGTAGGGGGGCAATTTAATCAGCCCCAGCATTTT,CASSVGGQFNQPQHF
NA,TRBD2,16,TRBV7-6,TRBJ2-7,TGTGCCAGCAGCTTAGTGGCTAGCGGGGGTCCCTACGAGCAGTACTTC,CASSLVASGGPYEQYF
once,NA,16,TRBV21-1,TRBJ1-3,TGTGCCAGCAGCAAAGGGCGACAGGGAAAGAGAAACACCATATATTTT,CASSKGRQGKRNTIYF
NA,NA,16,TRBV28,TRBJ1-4,TGTGCCAGCAGTTCGGTCGGGGAGGGGTCATATGAAAAACTGTTTTTT,CASSSVGEGSYEKLFF
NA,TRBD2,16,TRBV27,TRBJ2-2,TGTGCCAGCAGGAGAGGACTAGCGGGAGTAATCGGGGAGCTGTTTTTT,CASRRGLAGVIGELFF
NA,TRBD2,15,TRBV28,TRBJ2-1,TGTGCCACGGGGGCCCACTTAGCGGGGTACGGTGAGCAGTTCTTC,CATGAHLAGYGEQFF
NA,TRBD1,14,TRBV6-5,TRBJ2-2,TGTGCCAGCAGTTACCCGGACAGGACCGGGGAGCTGTTTTTT,CASSYPDRTGELFF
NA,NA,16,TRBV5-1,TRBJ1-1,TGCGCCAGCAGCTTGCGAAGGGGGAACATGAACACTGAAGCTTTCTTT,CASSLRRGNMNTEAFF
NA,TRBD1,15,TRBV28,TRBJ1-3,TGTGCCAGCGAGGACAGGGGAACTGCTGGAAACACCATATATTTT,CASEDRGTAGNTIYF
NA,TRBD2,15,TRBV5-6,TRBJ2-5,TGTGCCAGCAGCCTGATAGCGGGGCTCCAAGAGACCCAGTACTTC,CASSLIAGLQETQYF
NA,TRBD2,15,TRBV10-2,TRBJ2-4,TGCGCCAGCGTCCCGGGACTAGCGGCCAAAAACATTCAGTACTTC,CASVPGLAAKNIQYF
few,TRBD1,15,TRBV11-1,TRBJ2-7,TGTGCCAGCAGCACAGGACAGGGAATTATCAGAGAGCAGTACTTC,CASSTGQGIIREQYF
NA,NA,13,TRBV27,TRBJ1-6,TGTGCCAGCACGACCCGAGGAGCTTCACCCCTCCACTTT,CASTTRGASPLHF
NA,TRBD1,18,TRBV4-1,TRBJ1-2,TGCGCCAGCAGCCAAGTAATGACTGGACAGGGTGTTTGGTATGGCTACACCTTC,CASSQVMTGQGVWYGYTF
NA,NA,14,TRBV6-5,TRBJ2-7,TGTGCCAGCAGTTACTCTGGGTATTACTACGAGCAGTACTTC,CASSYSGYYYEQYF
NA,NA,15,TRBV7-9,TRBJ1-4,TGTGCCAGCAGCTTCTCCGGGACATGGGGTGAAAAACTGTTTTTT,CASSFSGTWGEKLFF
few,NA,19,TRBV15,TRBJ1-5,TGTGCCACCAGCAGAGTCCGACTATCATCGGCGTATAGCAATCAGCCCCAGCATTTT,CATSRVRLSSAYSNQPQHF
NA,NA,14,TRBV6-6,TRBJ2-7,TGTGCCAGCAGGTCGACATTTAGCTCCTACGAGCAGTACTTC,CASRSTFSSYEQYF
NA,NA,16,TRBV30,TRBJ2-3,TGTGCCTGGAGTGTACTGGGTGCGGGGAACACAGATACGCAGTATTTT,CAWSVLGAGNTDTQYF
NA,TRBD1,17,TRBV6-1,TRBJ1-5,TGTGCCAGCAGTGACGGGACAGGGGTACGGAGCAATCAGCCCCAGCATTTT,CASSDGTGVRSNQPQHF
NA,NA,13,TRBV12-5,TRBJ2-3,TGTGCTAGTGGTTTGAGCAACACAGATACGCAGTATTTT,CASGLSNTDTQYF
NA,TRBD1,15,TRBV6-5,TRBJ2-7,TGTGCCAGCAGCCAAGGGACAGGGGGCGTCGACGAGCAGTACTTC,CASSQGTGGVDEQYF
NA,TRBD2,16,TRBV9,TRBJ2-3,TGTGCCAGCAGCGTATCAACGGGGGGGCCAGCAGATACGCAGTATTTT,CASSVSTGGPADTQYF
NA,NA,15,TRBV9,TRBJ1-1,TGTGCCAGCAGCCCGTCCCCTGGGGGCTGGACTGAAGCTTTCTTT,CASSPSPGGWTEAFF
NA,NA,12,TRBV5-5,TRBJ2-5,TGTGCCAGCAGCTTCGGGAAAGAGACCCAGTACTTC,CASSFGKETQYF
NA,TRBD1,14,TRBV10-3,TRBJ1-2,TGTGCCATCAGTGAGTCGGACAGGGTGTCTGGCTACACCTTC,CAISESDRVSGYTF
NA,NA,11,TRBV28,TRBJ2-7,TGTGCCAGCAGTTTTACTTACGAGCAGTACTTC,CASSFTYEQYF
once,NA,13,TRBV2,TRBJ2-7,TGTGCCAGCAGTGAAGGGACTCCTTACGAGCAGTACTTC,CASSEGTPYEQYF
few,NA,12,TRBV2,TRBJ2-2,TGTGCCAGCACCCAGGGCGCCGGGGAGCTGTTTTTT,CASTQGAGELFF